One sample yielded the 12 T cell receptor beta chains listed below, sequenced in a study of human T cells and chemical hapten exposure. TCRdb ran MiXCR on the RACE reads and lists one entry per CDR3 protein. The repertoire holds about 40,000 distinct CDR3 sequences, approximately 9% seen once, with approximately 15% in the top ten. The time point was: patch test 2, 6 weeks after DPC sensitization. Treatment meaning: therapeutic diphenylcyclopropenone sensitization with weekly scalp DPC. The sequenced sample was whole blood, obtained in connection with sensitization to the hapten diphenylcyclopropenone (DPC). The receptors come from a woman aged 35 to 49 with alopecia areata. Some clones in this sample may be carry-over from other donors' samples.

This clonotype has at least ten counts. The chain recombines TRBV12-3 or TRBV12-4 with TRBJ2-3; D is unresolved. This CDR3 spans 16 amino acids. V lost 6 bases, J lost 1 base, and 17 bases lay in between. CDR3 in amino acids: CASSLVTAMGTDTQYF. The CDR3 DNA follows: TGTGCCAGCAGCTTGGTGACGGCCATGGGCACAGATACGCAGTATTTT.

This clonotype was seen ten or more times. The chain combines TRBV30 with TRBJ2-7; 7 nucleotides align to TRBD1. CDR3 length: 20 residues. The ends lost 3 bases at V and 0 bases at J; junction bases unmatched: 23. The germline CDR1 and CDR2 sequences are GTSNPN and SVGIG (reference sequence). CDR3 sequence: CAWRESPTGLRLESSYEQYF. CDR3 sequence (DNA): TGTGCCTGGAGGGAAAGCCCGACAGGGTTAAGGCTCGAATCCTCCTACGAGCAGTACTTC. Using reference TRBV30 and TRBJ2-7 for the parts outside the CDR3, the full variable domain is SQTIHQWPATLVQPVGSPLSLECTVEGTSNPNLYWYRQAAGRGLQLLFYSVGIGQISSEVPQNLSASRPQDRQFILSSKKLLLSDSGFYLCAWRESPTGLRLESSYEQYFGPGTRLTVT.

This clonotype appeared many times. The rearrangement uses TRBV28 and TRBJ1-2; D gene uncertain. The V end lost 6 bases, the J end lost 4 bases, and 12 bases lay between the germline ends. This CDR3 comprises 13 residues. From germline, CDR1 is MDHEN and CDR2 SYDVKM. This CDR3 is CASRPTNLYGYTF. The CDR3 bases are TGTGCCAGCAGGCCTACAAACCTCTATGGCTACACCTTC.

This clonotype occurred a few times. The gene calls are TRBV9 and TRBJ2-3; no reliable D call. The V gene's germline CDR1 is SGDLS and CDR2 YYNGEE. The V end lost 1 base, the J end lost 1 base, and 13 bases lay between the germline ends. The CDR3 runs to 16 residues. The CDR3 here is CASSVNKGFGTDTQYF. CDR3 sequence (DNA): TGTGCCAGCAGCGTAAATAAGGGCTTCGGCACAGATACGCAGTATTTT.

There are many counts of this clonotype. The rearrangement links TRBV11-2 to TRBJ2-3, with D possibly being TRBD1 (6 bases). The CDR3 consists of 20 residues. The germline CDR1 and CDR2 sequences are SGHAT and FQNNGV. The V gene lost 1 base and the J gene lost 5 bases, with 28 bases spanning the gap. Here the CDR3 reads CASSLALSEDRLQAKDTQYF. DNA for the CDR3: TGTGCCAGCAGCTTAGCGTTGTCCGAGGACAGACTTCAAGCCAAAGATACGCAGTATTTT.

This clonotype was recorded at least ten times. The chain employs TRBV5-1 and TRBJ2-1; possibly TRBD1 for D (6 bases). The CDR3 runs 17 residues. The V gene's germline CDR1 is SGHRS and CDR2 YFSETQ. Between the trimmed V and J ends, which lost 0 bases and 8 bases, there was a span of 21 bases. The chain's CDR3 is CASSLGPPGAGSDEQFF. The DNA for the CDR3 is TGCGCCAGCAGCTTGGGCCCCCCAGGGGCAGGGTCCGATGAGCAGTTCTTC.

This clonotype was found a few times. CDR3 loop: CASKNRAKQETQYF. CDR3 nucleotides: TGTGCCAGCAAAAACAGGGCTAAACAAGAGACCCAGTACTTC. The V gene is TRBV7-8, the J gene TRBJ2-5; TRBD1 might be the D (6 bases). Between the trimmed V and J ends, which lost 7 bases and 2 bases, there was a span of 14 bases. The CDR3 extends over 14 amino acids. Germline V gives CDR1 SGHVS, CDR2 FQNEAQ.

This clonotype has ten or more counts. The chain is built from TRBV5-6 and TRBJ1-2, with D possibly being TRBD1 (5 bases). V shed 4 bases and J shed 4 bases, with 17 bases lying between them. Germline V gene sequence: CDR1 SGHDT, CDR2 YYEEEE. The CDR3 has 15 amino acids. The DNA of the CDR3 is TGTGCCAGCAGCACTAAGGGACGGACTCTCTATGGCTACACCTTC. It encodes CASSTKGRTLYGYTF.

This clonotype was seen ten or more times. This rearrangement joins TRBV20-1 to TRBJ1-1; D may be TRBD1 (5 bases). The V end lost 0 bases, the J end lost 1 base, and 12 bases lay between the germline ends. The length of the CDR3 is 15 residues. Germline lookup yields CDR1 DFQATT and CDR2 SNEGSKA (reference sequence). The CDR3 spells CSARDLGQGNTEAFF. The DNA of the CDR3 is TGCAGTGCTAGAGATCTGGGGCAGGGGAACACTGAAGCTTTCTTT.

This clonotype was found a few times. The rearrangement uses TRBV6-2 or TRBV6-3 and TRBJ2-3; D not resolved. V lost 7 bases, J lost 4 bases, and 9 bases lay in between. The germline gives CDR1 MNHEY, CDR2 SVGEGT. CDR3 size: 12 residues. CDR3 coding DNA: TGTGCCAGCAAGGCAGATTCAGATACGCAGTATTTT. Protein: CASKADSDTQYF.

This clonotype was counted ten times or more. The rearrangement joins TRBV30 to TRBJ2-7; possibly TRBD1 or TRBD2 for D (6 bases each). CDR1 is GTSNPN, CDR2 SVGIG, per germline (reference sequence). Trimming removed 5 bases from V and 1 base from J, with 9 bases in between. The CDR3 contains 12 residues. As DNA, the CDR3 is TGTGCCTGGTTAGGGGGGTCCTACGAGCAGTACTTC. Its protein product is CAWLGGSYEQYF.

This clonotype was found many times. This sequence joins TRBV5-1 and TRBJ1-1, with D possibly TRBD1 on 5 matching bases. Trimming removed 2 bases at V and 0 bases at J, with 8 bases between. This CDR3 has 14 amino acids. Germline lookup yields CDR1 SGHRS and CDR2 YFSETQ. CDR3 sequence: CASSFSRVNTEAFF. CDR3 nucleotides: TGCGCCAGCAGCTTCTCCAGGGTGAACACTGAAGCTTTCTTT.